The 27 T cell receptor beta chains below were found in one sample sequenced in a study of chemoradiotherapy in HPV16-positive cancers. Some clones are missing from TCRdb's copy, which holds only in-frame ones; the method was immunoSEQ multiplex PCR. The table has tens of thousands of clones, over 65% seen once. The sample in question was blood, obtained from a patient who underwent chemoradiotherapy. The receptors shown here come from a human donor with HPV-associated anogenital cancer.

In its sample, this clone was seen a few times. The V call is TRBV19, the J call TRBJ2-5; 13 nucleotides agree with TRBD2. The germline gives CDR1 LNHDA, CDR2 SQIVND (reference sequence). V was clipped by 4 bases and J by 7 bases; unmatched bases: 6. The CDR3 length is 15 residues. The CDR3 protein is CASSTTSGGRGTQYF. DNA of the CDR3: TGTGCCAGTAGTACGACTAGCGGGGGGCGGGGGACCCAGTACTTC.

The V gene is TRBV5-1, the J gene TRBJ1-1; no clear D gene. CDR1 is SGHRS and CDR2 is YFSETQ in the germline V gene. The V end lost 4 bases, the J end lost 4 bases, and 20 bases lay between the germline ends. The CDR3 extends over 16 amino acids. The CDR3: CASSPSAAQAATEAFF. The CDR3 DNA reads as TGCGCCAGCAGCCCTTCCGCGGCTCAGGCAGCCACTGAAGCTTTCTTT.

The chain has TRBV7-9 and TRBJ1-5; D not certain. Looked up from germline, CDR1 is SEHNR and CDR2 is FQNEAQ (reference sequence). This CDR3 has 13 residues. V gave up 2 bases and J gave up 4 bases, with 6 bases separating them. The CDR3 region is CASSLTMNQPQHF. The CDR3 DNA sequence: TGTGCCAGCAGCTTAACTATGAATCAGCCCCAGCATTTT.

The V gene is TRBV6-5, the J gene TRBJ2-5, with a tentative D call TRBD2 (6 bases). The CDR3 is 15 amino acids. The V gene lost 4 bases and the J gene lost 1 base, with 13 bases spanning the gap. Per the germline V gene, CDR1 is MNHEY and CDR2 is SVGAGI. Here the CDR3 DNA reads TGTGCCAGCAGTTTTTCGGGGGACCCCCAAGAGACCCAGTACTTC. Residues: CASSFSGDPQETQYF.

The chain links TRBV19 to TRBJ1-6; no firm D call. V dropped 3 bases and J dropped 6 bases, with 21 bases sitting between them. Germline CDR1 and CDR2: LNHDA and SQIVND (reference sequence). The CDR3 spans 18 residues. The CDR3 DNA sequence: TGTGCCAGTAGTATTCAGTATTCGGAGACTTCCGGTAATTCACCCCTCCACTTT. Amino acids: CASSIQYSETSGNSPLHF. The variable domain in full, completed from reference TRBV19 and TRBJ1-6, reads DGGITQSPKYLFRKEGQNVTLSCEQNLNHDAMYWYRQDPGQGLRLIYYSQIVNDFQKGDIAEGYSVSREKKESFPLTVTSAQKNPTAFYLCASSIQYSETSGNSPLHFGNGTRLTVT.

This clone appeared a few times. The chain employs TRBV7-9 and TRBJ1-1; D is undetermined. Looked up from germline, CDR1 is SEHNR and CDR2 is FQNEAQ (reference sequence). The CDR3 runs 13 residues. The ends were cut back, 1 base at V and 5 bases at J, with 8 bases in the middle. CDR3 coding DNA: TGTGCCAGCAGCTTAGAATGGGGAACTGAAGCTTTCTTT. As protein: CASSLEWGTEAFF.

V usage is TRBV15 and J usage is TRBJ2-2; D is uncertain. CDR1 and CDR2 from the germline V gene are LNHNV and YYDKDF (reference sequence). Trimming shortened V by 3 bases and J by 7 bases, and 18 bases separated the two germline ends. The CDR3 length is 16 residues. CDR3 in amino acids: CATSSPSALGYGELFF. The DNA for the CDR3 is TGTGCCACCAGCAGTCCCTCGGCTCTGGGTTACGGGGAGCTGTTTTTT.

The J gene is TRBJ2-1, the V gene TRBV5-8; D not certain. Between the trimmed V and J ends, which lost 0 bases and 7 bases, there was a span of 14 bases. This CDR3 comprises 15 residues. The germline CDR1 and CDR2 sequences are SGHTS and YDEGEE. CDR3 residues: CASSLGNIDTNEQFF. DNA for the CDR3: TGTGCCAGCAGCTTGGGCAACATTGATACAAATGAGCAGTTCTTC.

The chain recombines TRBV20-1 with TRBJ2-5; D unresolved. Germline CDR1 is DFQATT and CDR2 is SNEGSKA (reference sequence). Trimming shortened V by 3 bases and J by 2 bases, and 4 bases separated the two germline ends. The CDR3 is 11 amino acids. The CDR3 nucleotides read TGCAGTGCTAGCGGGCAAGAGACCCAGTACTTC. Protein product: CSASGQETQYF.

The chain joins TRBV7-9 to TRBJ2-3; 10 nucleotides match TRBD2. V shed 2 bases, J shed 2 bases, and the junction held 4 bases outside the gene matches. The CDR3 totals 16 residues. Germline loops: CDR1 SEHNR, CDR2 FQNEAQ (reference sequence). The CDR3 region is CASSLLSGGPTDTQYF. The CDR3 region has the DNA TGTGCCAGCAGCTTACTTAGCGGGGGGCCCACAGATACGCAGTATTTT.

The chain has TRBV2 and TRBJ1-3, with 9 bases fitting TRBD1. The ends lost 2 bases at V and 5 bases at J; junction bases unmatched: 13. The CDR3 consists of 18 residues. Germline V gives CDR1 SNHLY, CDR2 FYNNEI. CDR3 in DNA: TGTGCCAGCAGTGAAAGTCTTCAGGGACAGGGACTACGAAACACCATATATTTT. Translating gives CASSESLQGQGLRNTIYF.

This chain links TRBV2 with TRBJ1-4; 8 bases line up with TRBD1. CDR1 is SNHLY, CDR2 FYNNEI, per germline. V was pared by 4 bases and J by 5 bases, with 9 bases of the junction left unmatched. The CDR3 consists of 16 residues. This CDR3 reads CASSGGQGGWNEKLFF. In DNA form, the CDR3 reads TGTGCCAGCAGTGGCGGACAGGGCGGCTGGAATGAAAAACTGTTTTTT. The variable domain in full, with the rest retrieved from reference TRBV2 and TRBJ1-4, is EPEVTQTPSHQVTQMGQEVILRCVPISNHLYFYWYRQILGQKVEFLVSFYNNEISEKSEIFDDQFSVERPDGSNFTLKIRSTKLEDSAMYFCASSGGQGGWNEKLFFGSGTQLSVL.

V usage is TRBV9 and J usage is TRBJ1-3; a possible D gene is TRBD1 (5 bases). This CDR3 is built from 17 residues. Trimming took 0 bases from V and 1 from J, leaving 14 bases between them. Germline V gene sequence: CDR1 SGDLS, CDR2 YYNGEE. The CDR3 is CASSVVSGGSSGNTIYF. The DNA of the CDR3 is TGTGCCAGCAGCGTAGTGAGTGGGGGGAGTTCTGGAAACACCATATATTTT.

The sample holds a few counts of this clone. In nucleotides, the CDR3 is TGTGCCAGTAGTAGTGGATCCGTTCAGGGTGTCACTGAAGCTTTCTTT. Translated, it gives CASSSGSVQGVTEAFF. The rearrangement links TRBV19 to TRBJ1-1, with D maybe TRBD1 (5 bases). CDR3 length: 16 amino acids. CDR1 is LNHDA, CDR2 SQIVND, per germline (reference sequence). V lost 4 bases to trimming and J lost 4 bases, with 19 bases between them.

V and J are TRBV7-2 and TRBJ2-1, with 7 bases matching TRBD2. V gave up 6 bases and J gave up 6 bases; unmatched junction bases: 5. CDR1 is SGHTA and CDR2 is FQGNSA in the germline V gene. The CDR3 extends over 13 amino acids. The CDR3: CASSPERGNEQFF. The CDR3 coding sequence is TGTGCCAGCAGTCCAGAGCGGGGCAATGAGCAGTTCTTC.

The V gene is TRBV7-6, the J gene TRBJ1-6; no clear D gene. The germline V gene encodes CDR1 SGHVS and CDR2 FNYEAQ. The ends were cut back, 5 bases at V and 3 bases at J, with 8 bases in the middle. CDR3 length: 14 residues. CDR3 residues: CASSQSYYNSPLHF. The CDR3 region has the DNA TGTGCCAGCAGCCAGAGCTACTATAATTCACCCCTCCACTTT.

This sequence joins TRBV4-1 and TRBJ1-6, with D unresolved. CDR3 length: 17 amino acids. V was pared by 0 bases and J by 10 bases, with 19 bases between. From germline, CDR1 is MGHRA and CDR2 YSYEKL. CDR3 bases: TGCGCCAGCAGCCAAGAAATCCTACAGTTTAGCCACTCACCCCTCCACTTT. Residues: CASSQEILQFSHSPLHF.

V usage is TRBV19 and J usage is TRBJ2-1; TRBD2 matches 10 bases. Germline lookup yields CDR1 LNHDA and CDR2 SQIVND (reference sequence). After removal of 4 bases from V and 4 bases from J, the junction contained 1 base not matched to a gene. This CDR3 has 14 amino acids. CDR3 bases: TGTGCCAGTAGTAGGACTAGCGGATACAATGAGCAGTTCTTC. As protein: CASSRTSGYNEQFF.

The chain is built from TRBV30 and TRBJ1-2; the D gene is possibly TRBD1 (5 bases). V was clipped by 4 bases and J by 3 bases, with 15 bases between them. The length of the CDR3 is 14 residues. Per germline, CDR1 GTSNPN and CDR2 SVGIG (reference sequence). CDR3 residues: CAWTPRQSYYGYTF. CDR3 nucleotides: TGTGCCTGGACTCCTAGACAGTCCTACTATGGCTACACCTTC.

In nucleotides, the CDR3 is TGTGCCAGTAGTTCCCCGACTATACCGAGCTCCTACAATGAGCAGTTCTTC. It yields the protein CASSSPTIPSSYNEQFF. The V and J genes are TRBV19 and TRBJ2-1, with D perhaps matching TRBD2 (5 bases). The germline V gene has CDR1 LNHDA and CDR2 SQIVND (reference sequence). Trimming cost V 5 bases and J 0 bases, with 17 bases left between them. CDR3 length: 17 residues.

The chain uses TRBV25-1 and TRBJ2-3; D unclear. Germline lookup yields CDR1 MGHDK and CDR2 SYGVNS. V lost 8 bases and J 0 bases, leaving 6 bases between the germline ends. The CDR3 is made up of 12 amino acids. Here the CDR3 DNA reads TGTGCCAGCGCTTCTAGCACAGATACGCAGTATTTT. This codes for CASASSTDTQYF.

The chain has TRBV6-1 and TRBJ2-4, with D unclear. The CDR3 contains 13 residues. Trimming removed 3 bases from V and 6 bases from J, with 9 bases in between. Germline V lookup: CDR1 MNHNS, CDR2 SASEGT. The CDR3 loop is CASSEIGLNIQYF. CDR3 in DNA: TGTGCCAGCAGTGAGATAGGGCTAAACATTCAGTACTTC.

V gene TRBV19 combines with J gene TRBJ1-3; D not certain. From germline, CDR1 is LNHDA and CDR2 SQIVND (reference sequence). The V end lost 6 bases, the J end lost 0 bases, and 6 bases lay between the germline ends. This CDR3 has 13 residues. The CDR3 DNA follows: TGTGCCAGTAGCGACAACTCTGGAAACACCATATATTTT. It specifies CASSDNSGNTIYF.

The chain links TRBV7-2 to TRBJ2-1, with D tentatively TRBD1 (5 bases). The germline V gene has CDR1 SGHTA and CDR2 FQGNSA. V lost 5 bases to trimming and J lost 5 bases, with 13 bases between them. The CDR3 runs 14 residues. The CDR3 nucleotides read TGTGCCAGCAGCCTCCAGGGCGGCCACAATGAGCAGTTCTTC. It yields the protein CASSLQGGHNEQFF.

V and J are TRBV7-9 and TRBJ1-2, with D perhaps TRBD1 (6 bases). Trimming removed 6 bases from V and 2 bases from J, with 19 bases in between. CDR1 and CDR2 (germline): SEHNR, FQNEAQ (reference sequence). The CDR3 contains 16 residues. The CDR3 protein is CASRPDLRGTNYGYTF. DNA of the CDR3: TGTGCCAGCAGACCAGATCTTCGGGGGACAAACTATGGCTACACCTTC.

A word on this clone: The junction departs from germline at one end; a sequencing error may be responsible. Other DNA sequences in this specimen translate into the identical CDR3. The rearrangement joins TRBV7-9 to TRBJ1-1, with D maybe TRBD1 (6 bases). CDR1 is SEHNR and CDR2 is FQNEAQ in the germline V gene (reference sequence). The CDR3 totals 13 residues. The CDR3 reads CASIPPGGTEAFF. DNA for the CDR3: TGTGCCAGCATCCCTCCGGGGGGCACTGAAGCTTTTTTT.

This chain connects TRBV2 to TRBJ1-5; TRBD1 matches 7 bases. V was clipped by 11 bases and J by 5 bases; unmatched bases: 9. CDR1 and CDR2 from the germline V gene are SNHLY and FYNNEI. The CDR3 runs to 13 residues. CDR3: CAGNRDRYQPQHF. Written as DNA, the CDR3 is TGTGCCGGTAACCGGGACAGATATCAGCCCCAGCATTTT.